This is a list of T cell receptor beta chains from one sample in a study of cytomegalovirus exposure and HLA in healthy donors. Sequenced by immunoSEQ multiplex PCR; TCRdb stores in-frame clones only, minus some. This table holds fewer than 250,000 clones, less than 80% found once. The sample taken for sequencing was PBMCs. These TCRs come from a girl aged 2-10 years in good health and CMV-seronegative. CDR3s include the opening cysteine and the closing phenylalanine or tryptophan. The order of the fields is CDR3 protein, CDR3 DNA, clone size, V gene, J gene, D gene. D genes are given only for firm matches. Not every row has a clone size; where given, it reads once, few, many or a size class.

CDR3aa: CASSPWGEVGTGELFF
CDR3nt: TGTGCCAGCAGCCCATGGGGGGAGGTGGGCACCGGGGAGCTGTTTTTT
abundance: -
v_gene: TRBV7-6
j_gene: TRBJ2-2
d_gene: -

CDR3aa: CASSEAPSNEQFF
CDR3nt: TGTGCCAGCAGTGAAGCTCCTAGCAATGAGCAGTTCTTC
abundance: -
v_gene: TRBV6-1
j_gene: TRBJ2-1
d_gene: -

CDR3aa: CASSVQQGVLYEQYF
CDR3nt: TGTGCCAGCTCCGTGCAACAGGGAGTTTTATACGAGCAGTACTTC
abundance: once
v_gene: TRBV18
j_gene: TRBJ2-7
d_gene: -

CDR3aa: CASSAIAGQVNEQFF
CDR3nt: TGTGCCAGCAGTGCTATAGCGGGTCAGGTTAATGAGCAGTTCTTC
abundance: -
v_gene: TRBV2
j_gene: TRBJ2-1
d_gene: TRBD2

CDR3aa: CASSLGAGAITEAFF
CDR3nt: TGTGCCAGCAGTCTAGGGGCGGGGGCGATCACTGAAGCTTTCTTT
abundance: -
v_gene: TRBV9
j_gene: TRBJ1-1
d_gene: -

CDR3aa: CASSQDTAGAYNEQFF
CDR3nt: TGTGCCAGCAGCCAAGATACCGCGGGGGCCTACAATGAGCAGTTCTTC
abundance: -
v_gene: TRBV4-2
j_gene: TRBJ2-1
d_gene: TRBD2

CDR3aa: CASKDQGAQETQYF
CDR3nt: TGTGCCAGTAAAGATCAGGGGGCCCAAGAGACCCAGTACTTC
abundance: -
v_gene: TRBV19
j_gene: TRBJ2-5
d_gene: TRBD1

CDR3aa: CASSLVRDTYNEQFF
CDR3nt: TGTGCCAGCAGCTTAGTACGGGATACCTACAATGAGCAGTTCTTC
abundance: -
v_gene: TRBV5-4
j_gene: TRBJ2-1
d_gene: -

CDR3aa: CATTKGLTDTQYF
CDR3nt: TGTGCCACCACGAAGGGGCTTACAGATACGCAGTATTTT
abundance: -
v_gene: TRBV19
j_gene: TRBJ2-3
d_gene: -

CDR3aa: CASSRTGESNSPLHF
CDR3nt: TGTGCCAGCTCACGGACAGGGGAGAGTAATTCACCCCTCCACTTT
abundance: -
v_gene: TRBV6-1
j_gene: TRBJ1-6
d_gene: TRBD1

CDR3aa: CASSQDLQAGDVVEQYF
CDR3nt: TGTGCCAGCAGCCAAGATTTGCAAGCGGGAGATGTTGTCGAGCAGTACTTC
abundance: -
v_gene: TRBV4-2
j_gene: TRBJ2-7
d_gene: TRBD2

CDR3aa: CASSVDPAGGAFF
CDR3nt: TGTGCCAGCAGCGTAGATCCAGCCGGAGGAGCTTTCTTT
abundance: -
v_gene: TRBV9
j_gene: TRBJ1-1
d_gene: -

CDR3aa: CSVGGQLRVSTDTQYF
CDR3nt: TGCAGCGTTGGTGGACAGTTGAGAGTTAGCACAGATACGCAGTATTTT
abundance: few
v_gene: TRBV29-1
j_gene: TRBJ2-3
d_gene: -

CDR3aa: CASSHLRDSPYEQYF
CDR3nt: TGCGCCAGCAGCCACCTCCGGGACAGCCCCTACGAGCAGTACTTC
abundance: -
v_gene: TRBV4-1
j_gene: TRBJ2-7
d_gene: TRBD1

CDR3aa: CASSAQGLNYGYTF
CDR3nt: TGCGCCAGCAGCGCGCAGGGTCTGAACTATGGCTACACCTTC
abundance: -
v_gene: TRBV5-1
j_gene: TRBJ1-2
d_gene: -

CDR3aa: CASRDQGNTIYF
CDR3nt: TGTGCCAGCAGGGATCAGGGGAACACCATATATTTT
abundance: -
v_gene: TRBV7-9
j_gene: TRBJ1-3
d_gene: -

CDR3aa: CASSFRERGTEAFF
CDR3nt: TGTGCCAGCAGCTTTCGTGAAAGGGGCACTGAAGCTTTCTTT
abundance: -
v_gene: TRBV5-4
j_gene: TRBJ1-1
d_gene: -

CDR3aa: CASSLVGGSNQPQHF
CDR3nt: TGTGCCAGTAGTCTCGTCGGGGGGAGCAATCAGCCCCAGCATTTT
abundance: -
v_gene: TRBV19
j_gene: TRBJ1-5
d_gene: -

CDR3aa: CASSEEQGAGQPQHF
CDR3nt: TGCGCCAGCAGCGAAGAGCAGGGGGCGGGGCAGCCCCAGCATTTT
abundance: once
v_gene: TRBV4-1
j_gene: TRBJ1-5
d_gene: TRBD1

CDR3aa: CASSPNSYNEQFF
CDR3nt: TGTGCCAGCAGCCCCAACTCCTACAATGAGCAGTTCTTC
abundance: -
v_gene: TRBV11-2
j_gene: TRBJ2-1
d_gene: -

CDR3aa: CASSGTGVGYTF
CDR3nt: TGTGCCAGCAGTGGAACAGGGGTCGGCTACACCTTC
abundance: -
v_gene: TRBV6-1
j_gene: TRBJ1-2
d_gene: TRBD1

CDR3aa: CASSQENVRTGVPLHF
CDR3nt: TGTGCCAGCAGCCAAGAGAATGTCCGGACAGGGGTACCCCTCCACTTT
abundance: -
v_gene: TRBV4-2
j_gene: TRBJ1-6
d_gene: TRBD1

CDR3aa: CASSYPGQGRGEGYTF
CDR3nt: TGCGCCAGCAGCTACCCGGGACAGGGAAGAGGAGAAGGCTACACCTTC
abundance: -
v_gene: TRBV5-1
j_gene: TRBJ1-2
d_gene: TRBD1

CDR3aa: CASSYIQTPRGPLHF
CDR3nt: TGTGCCAGCAGTTACATACAGACTCCCAGGGGACCCCTCCACTTT
abundance: -
v_gene: TRBV6-5
j_gene: TRBJ1-6
d_gene: -

CDR3aa: CASSSWAWETQYF
CDR3nt: TGTGCCAGCAGTTCGTGGGCGTGGGAGACCCAGTACTTC
abundance: -
v_gene: TRBV6-6
j_gene: TRBJ2-5
d_gene: -

CDR3aa: CASSPSGGWNSPLHF
CDR3nt: TGTGCCAGTAGTCCGTCGGGGGGTTGGAATTCACCCCTCCACTTT
abundance: -
v_gene: TRBV19
j_gene: TRBJ1-6
d_gene: -

CDR3aa: CASSQAGTGTYNEQFF
CDR3nt: TGTGCCAGCAGCCAAGCCGGGACAGGGACCTACAATGAGCAGTTCTTC
abundance: -
v_gene: TRBV6-6
j_gene: TRBJ2-1
d_gene: TRBD1

CDR3aa: CATSSGGSGNTIYF
CDR3nt: TGTGCCACCAGCAGCGGCGGCTCTGGAAACACCATATATTTT
abundance: -
v_gene: TRBV15
j_gene: TRBJ1-3
d_gene: -

CDR3aa: CASSIGSASSYEQYF
CDR3nt: TGTGCCAGTAGTATTGGCAGCGCTAGCTCCTACGAGCAGTACTTC
abundance: -
v_gene: TRBV19
j_gene: TRBJ2-7
d_gene: -

CDR3aa: CASSLPLGPDTQYF
CDR3nt: TGTGCCAGCAGCTTACCACTGGGGCCAGATACGCAGTATTTT
abundance: -
v_gene: TRBV7-9
j_gene: TRBJ2-3
d_gene: -

CDR3aa: CASSERAYGYTF
CDR3nt: TGTGCCAGCAGTGAGAGGGCTTATGGCTACACCTTC
abundance: few
v_gene: TRBV6-1
j_gene: TRBJ1-2
d_gene: -

CDR3aa: CASSATSGIADTQYF
CDR3nt: TGTGCCAGCAGCGCGACTAGCGGGATAGCAGATACGCAGTATTTT
abundance: once
v_gene: TRBV5-4
j_gene: TRBJ2-3
d_gene: TRBD2

CDR3aa: CATRRGRGQPQHF
CDR3nt: TGTGCCACCCGCAGGGGGCGAGGCCAGCCCCAGCATTTT
abundance: -
v_gene: TRBV6-1
j_gene: TRBJ1-5
d_gene: TRBD1

CDR3aa: CASSGTGTSYEQYF
CDR3nt: TGCGCCAGCAGCGGCACAGGGACCTCCTACGAGCAGTACTTC
abundance: -
v_gene: TRBV5-1
j_gene: TRBJ2-7
d_gene: -

CDR3aa: CASSIHRGKGNQPQHF
CDR3nt: TGTGCCAGTAGTATCCACAGGGGGAAGGGAAATCAGCCCCAGCATTTT
abundance: -
v_gene: TRBV19
j_gene: TRBJ1-5
d_gene: TRBD1

CDR3aa: CASSGLAGKKNIQYF
CDR3nt: TGTGCCAGCAGCGGACTAGCGGGAAAGAAAAACATTCAGTACTTC
abundance: once
v_gene: TRBV7-9
j_gene: TRBJ2-4
d_gene: TRBD2

CDR3aa: CASSPQSTTSYGYTF
CDR3nt: TGTGCCAGCAGCCCACAATCCACAACATCCTATGGCTACACCTTC
abundance: -
v_gene: TRBV7-9
j_gene: TRBJ1-2
d_gene: -

CDR3aa: CASSYSQASTGNTIYF
CDR3nt: TGTGCCAGCAGTTACTCCCAGGCTAGCACTGGAAACACCATATATTTT
abundance: -
v_gene: TRBV6-5
j_gene: TRBJ1-3
d_gene: -

CDR3aa: CASSLGRSLRTDTQYF
CDR3nt: TGCGCCAGCAGCTTGGGACGGAGTTTGCGCACAGATACGCAGTATTTT
abundance: -
v_gene: TRBV5-1
j_gene: TRBJ2-3
d_gene: -

CDR3aa: CASSTGLAGYWQYF
CDR3nt: TGTGCCAGCAGCACGGGACTAGCGGGATACTGGCAGTACTTC
abundance: -
v_gene: TRBV7-2
j_gene: TRBJ2-7
d_gene: TRBD2

CDR3aa: CASRPGLAGRTDTQYF
CDR3nt: TGCGCCAGCAGACCGGGGCTAGCGGGTCGCACAGATACGCAGTATTTT
abundance: -
v_gene: TRBV10-2
j_gene: TRBJ2-3
d_gene: TRBD2

CDR3aa: CATSRDLNRGTTEAFF
CDR3nt: TGTGCCACCAGCAGAGATCTTAACAGGGGTACCACTGAAGCTTTCTTT
abundance: few
v_gene: TRBV15
j_gene: TRBJ1-1
d_gene: TRBD1

CDR3aa: CASRTLGQGAEGIGYTF
CDR3nt: TGTGCCAGCAGGACATTAGGACAGGGGGCAGAGGGAATTGGCTACACCTTC
abundance: -
v_gene: TRBV27
j_gene: TRBJ1-2
d_gene: TRBD1

CDR3aa: CASSLDIRNYGYTF
CDR3nt: TGTGCCAGCAGCCTGGACATCCGTAACTATGGCTACACCTTC
abundance: -
v_gene: TRBV5-4
j_gene: TRBJ1-2
d_gene: -

CDR3aa: CASSLAPGPRTDTQYF
CDR3nt: TGCGCCAGCAGCCTCGCCCCGGGTCCCCGAACAGATACGCAGTATTTT
abundance: -
v_gene: TRBV5-1
j_gene: TRBJ2-3
d_gene: -

CDR3aa: CASSGKLGRGYGYTF
CDR3nt: TGTGCCAGCAGTGGAAAATTAGGAAGAGGCTATGGCTACACCTTC
abundance: -
v_gene: TRBV6-5
j_gene: TRBJ1-2
d_gene: -

CDR3aa: CASSQDLRGSTEAFF
CDR3nt: TGTGCCAGCAGCCAAGATCTAAGGGGCAGCACTGAAGCTTTCTTT
abundance: -
v_gene: TRBV4-2
j_gene: TRBJ1-1
d_gene: -

CDR3aa: CASSPPGTGSSNYGYTF
CDR3nt: TGTGCCAGCAGCCCACCCGGGACAGGATCTTCTAACTATGGCTACACCTTC
abundance: -
v_gene: TRBV7-9
j_gene: TRBJ1-2
d_gene: TRBD1

CDR3aa: CASSQYPSLAGGRDYNEQFF
CDR3nt: TGCGCCAGCAGCCAGTATCCGAGTCTAGCGGGAGGGAGGGACTACAATGAGCAGTTCTTC
abundance: -
v_gene: TRBV4-1
j_gene: TRBJ2-1
d_gene: TRBD2

CDR3aa: CASSGPGAVGGSYNSPLHF
CDR3nt: TGTGCCAGCAGTGGCCCCGGGGCGGTGGGGGGCTCCTATAATTCACCCCTCCACTTT
abundance: -
v_gene: TRBV28
j_gene: TRBJ1-6
d_gene: -

CDR3aa: CASSDGLGRVDTEAFF
CDR3nt: TGTGCCAGCAGTGACGGGCTCGGCAGGGTGGACACTGAAGCTTTCTTT
abundance: -
v_gene: TRBV2
j_gene: TRBJ1-1
d_gene: -

CDR3aa: CASTGLADNEQFF
CDR3nt: TGTGCCTCCACGGGACTAGCGGACAATGAGCAGTTCTTC
abundance: once
v_gene: TRBV30
j_gene: TRBJ2-1
d_gene: TRBD2

CDR3aa: CASSTGQEGTEAFF
CDR3nt: TGCGCCAGCAGCACGGGACAGGAGGGCACTGAAGCTTTCTTT
abundance: -
v_gene: TRBV5-1
j_gene: TRBJ1-1
d_gene: TRBD1

CDR3aa: CASSEEGFPKNIQYF
CDR3nt: TGTGCCAGCAGTGAAGAGGGGTTTCCCAAAAACATTCAGTACTTC
abundance: -
v_gene: TRBV6-1
j_gene: TRBJ2-4
d_gene: -

CDR3aa: CASSESLSEAFF
CDR3nt: TGTGCCAGCAGTGAATCGTTATCTGAAGCTTTCTTT
abundance: -
v_gene: TRBV6-1
j_gene: TRBJ1-1
d_gene: -

CDR3aa: CASNLAGGDTQYF
CDR3nt: TGTGCCAGCAATCTAGCGGGGGGTGATACGCAGTATTTT
abundance: -
v_gene: TRBV5-4
j_gene: TRBJ2-3
d_gene: TRBD2

CDR3aa: CAISDPGQGSNTIYF
CDR3nt: TGTGCCATCAGTGATCCGGGACAGGGTTCAAACACCATATATTTT
abundance: -
v_gene: TRBV10-3
j_gene: TRBJ1-3
d_gene: TRBD1

CDR3aa: CASSPPGQTINTIYF
CDR3nt: TGTGCCAGCTCACCGCCGGGACAGACGATAAACACCATATATTTT
abundance: once
v_gene: TRBV18
j_gene: TRBJ1-3
d_gene: TRBD1

CDR3aa: CASSVVGGGSKELFF
CDR3nt: TGTGCCAGCAGCGTAGTAGGCGGGGGGAGTAAGGAGCTGTTTTTT
abundance: -
v_gene: TRBV9
j_gene: TRBJ2-2
d_gene: TRBD2

CDR3aa: CASSIGRQSGRSGNEQFF
CDR3nt: TGTGCCAGTAGTATCGGGCGACAATCAGGGAGGTCGGGCAATGAGCAGTTCTTC
abundance: -
v_gene: TRBV19
j_gene: TRBJ2-1
d_gene: -